This entry lists 15 T cell receptor beta chains sequenced from one sample in a study of control samples from healthy donors and cancer patients. Clones were read by immunoSEQ multiplex PCR, and TCRdb kept only the in-frame ones, dropping some. Among 150,000 to 200,000 clones listed, about 90% were seen once. Sequenced input: blood. The origin of the receptors is a man aged 18 to 35 in good health.

The gene calls are TRBV29-1 and TRBJ2-1, with D tentatively TRBD1 or TRBD2 (7 bases each). From germline, CDR1 is SQVTM and CDR2 ANQGSEA. CDR3 length: 19 residues. Trimming pared 1 base from V and 9 bases from J, leaving 31 bases between. CDR3 nucleotides: TGCAGCGTTGAAGGGAGGACAGGTACAGAGCGGGGCCTCTCACCTGAGCAGTTCTTC. Its protein is CSVEGRTGTERGLSPEQFF.

The rearrangement uses TRBV4-1 and TRBJ2-3, with D unclear. Trimming stripped 0 bases from V and 3 bases from J, with 7 bases between. The CDR3 covers 14 residues. The germline V gene encodes CDR1 MGHRA and CDR2 YSYEKL. Here the CDR3 DNA reads TGCGCCAGCAGCCAAGATTTCTCAACAGATACGCAGTATTTT. This encodes CASSQDFSTDTQYF.

J is TRBJ2-2 and V is TRBV5-6; D uncertain. Trimming pared 4 bases from V and 6 bases from J, leaving 16 bases between. The CDR3 contains 15 residues. Germline V gene lookup returns CDR1 SGHDT and CDR2 YYEEEE. The CDR3: CASSPGFRAAGELFF. CDR3 sequence (DNA): TGTGCCAGCAGCCCTGGATTTAGGGCGGCCGGGGAGCTGTTTTTT.

The chain carries TRBV12-3 or TRBV12-4 and TRBJ2-2; D unresolved. This CDR3 is 12 amino acids long. V was trimmed by 6 bases and J by 8 bases, leaving 10 bases between them. CDR3 residues: CASRTQRGELFF. The CDR3 bases are TGTGCCAGCAGGACCCAACGGGGGGAGCTGTTTTTT.

The chain uses TRBV5-1 and TRBJ2-7; D possibly corresponds to TRBD2 (6 bases). Germline-derived CDR1 and CDR2 are SGHRS and YFSETQ. With 2 bases removed from V and 0 bases from J, the gap between germline ends came to 12 bases. The CDR3 is made up of 15 amino acids. The CDR3 coding sequence is TGCGCCAGCAGCTTAAGCGGGTTATTCTCCTACGAGCAGTACTTC. Protein product: CASSLSGLFSYEQYF. Drawing the rest from reference TRBV5-1 and TRBJ2-7, the complete variable domain is KAGVTQTPRYLIKTRGQQVTLSCSPISGHRSVSWYQQTPGQGLQFLFEYFSETQRNKGNFPGRFSGRQFSNSRSEMNVSTLELGDSALYLCASSLSGLFSYEQYFGPGTRLTVT.

The V call is TRBV7-9, the J call TRBJ2-1; 7 nucleotides align to TRBD1. The CDR3 covers 16 residues. Trimming cost V 3 bases and J 2 bases; bases outside gene matches: 7. From germline, CDR1 is SEHNR and CDR2 FQNEAQ (reference sequence). CDR3 amino acids: CASSFVDRVTYNEQFF. In DNA, the CDR3 is TGTGCCAGCAGCTTCGTCGACAGGGTGACCTACAATGAGCAGTTCTTC.

J is TRBJ1-5 and V is TRBV5-5; D remains ambiguous. Trimming took 4 bases from V and 4 from J, leaving 15 bases between them. The CDR3 sequence is 15 residues long. Germline values: CDR1 SGHKS, CDR2 YYEKEE (reference sequence). The CDR3 DNA is TGTGCCAGCAGCGCCCGTCTCGAAGGGAATCAGCCCCAGCATTTT. Amino acid sequence: CASSARLEGNQPQHF.

This clone appeared a single time. CDR3 nucleotides: TGTGCCAGCTCACCGGCAGGGGACGGGAACACTGAAGCTTTCTTT. Protein product: CASSPAGDGNTEAFF. This rearrangement joins TRBV18 to TRBJ1-1; possible D gene TRBD1, 6 bases. Germline V gene data show CDR1 as KGHSH and CDR2 as LQKENI. The CDR3 loop spans 15 amino acids. Trimming pared 3 bases from V and 1 base from J, leaving 12 bases between.

The V and J genes are TRBV3-1 (or the pseudogene TRBV3-2) and TRBJ2-3; weak D call: TRBD1 (6 bases). Trimming shortened V by 4 bases and J by 3 bases, and 14 bases separated the two germline ends. CDR1 LGHDT and CDR2 YNNKEL come from the germline V gene (reference sequence). CDR3 size: 15 residues. The CDR3 DNA sequence: TGTGCCAGCAGCCCACGGACAGTAGGGACAGATACGCAGTATTTT. It translates to CASSPRTVGTDTQYF.

The gene calls are TRBV19 and TRBJ1-4; TRBD1 matches 9 bases. The CDR3 extends over 15 amino acids. The trim removed 5 bases at V and 7 bases at J, leaving 8 bases unmatched. Germline-derived CDR1 and CDR2 are LNHDA and SQIVND (reference sequence). The CDR3 sequence: CASSVGTGTTEKLFF. The CDR3 bases are TGTGCCAGTAGTGTCGGGACAGGGACGACTGAAAAACTGTTTTTT. The full variable domain, completed using reference TRBV19 and TRBJ1-4, is DGGITQSPKYLFRKEGQNVTLSCEQNLNHDAMYWYRQDPGQGLRLIYYSQIVNDFQKGDIAEGYSVSREKKESFPLTVTSAQKNPTAFYLCASSVGTGTTEKLFFGSGTQLSVL.

This chain connects TRBV24-1 to TRBJ2-3; D unclear. The CDR3 is made up of 17 amino acids. V lost 2 bases and J lost 0, with 14 bases in between. Germline CDR1 reads KGHDR; CDR2 reads SFDVKD. DNA for the CDR3: TGTGCCACCAGTGATTCGCTAGGTGAGACTAGCACAGATACGCAGTATTTT. This translates into CATSDSLGETSTDTQYF.

The chain combines TRBV24-1 with TRBJ1-2; 7 positions agree with TRBD1. The CDR3 is 15 residues long. Germline CDR1 reads KGHDR; CDR2 reads SFDVKD. Germline trimming cut 5 bases from V and 3 bases from J; bases unmatched to any gene: 8. The CDR3: CATSGRDSTYYGYTF. CDR3 coding DNA: TGTGCCACCAGTGGACGGGACAGTACCTACTATGGCTACACCTTC.

This CDR3 is CASSPSTGVYSETQYF. The CDR3 coding sequence is TGTGCCAGCAGCCCGTCGACAGGGGTCTATTCAGAGACCCAGTACTTC. The genes are TRBV7-2 and TRBJ2-5; 8 bases fit TRBD1. The CDR3 is made up of 16 amino acids. Losses at the gene ends were 5 bases for V and 4 bases for J; bases not matched to a gene: 12. Germline assignment: CDR1 SGHTA and CDR2 FQGNSA.

In this sample, this clone turned up once. This chain uses TRBV4-3 with TRBJ2-3; 9 bases align to TRBD2. The trim removed 1 base at V and 3 bases at J, leaving 5 bases unmatched. This CDR3 contains 16 residues. CDR1 and CDR2 (germline): LGHNA, YSLEER. The CDR3 bases are TGCGCCAGCAGCCAAGTGAGCGGGGGGAGGACAGATACGCAGTATTTT. Translated: CASSQVSGGRTDTQYF.

This clone was picked up a small number of times. The J gene is TRBJ1-2, the V gene TRBV6-1, with 10 bases fitting TRBD1. J was trimmed by 12 bases and V by 0 bases; bases with no gene match: 10. Germline V lookup: CDR1 MNHNS, CDR2 SASEGT. CDR3 size: 15 residues. The CDR3 protein is CASSEAFFGQGGNTF. The CDR3 nucleotides are TGTGCCAGCAGTGAAGCCTTCTTCGGACAGGGGGGGAACACCTTC.